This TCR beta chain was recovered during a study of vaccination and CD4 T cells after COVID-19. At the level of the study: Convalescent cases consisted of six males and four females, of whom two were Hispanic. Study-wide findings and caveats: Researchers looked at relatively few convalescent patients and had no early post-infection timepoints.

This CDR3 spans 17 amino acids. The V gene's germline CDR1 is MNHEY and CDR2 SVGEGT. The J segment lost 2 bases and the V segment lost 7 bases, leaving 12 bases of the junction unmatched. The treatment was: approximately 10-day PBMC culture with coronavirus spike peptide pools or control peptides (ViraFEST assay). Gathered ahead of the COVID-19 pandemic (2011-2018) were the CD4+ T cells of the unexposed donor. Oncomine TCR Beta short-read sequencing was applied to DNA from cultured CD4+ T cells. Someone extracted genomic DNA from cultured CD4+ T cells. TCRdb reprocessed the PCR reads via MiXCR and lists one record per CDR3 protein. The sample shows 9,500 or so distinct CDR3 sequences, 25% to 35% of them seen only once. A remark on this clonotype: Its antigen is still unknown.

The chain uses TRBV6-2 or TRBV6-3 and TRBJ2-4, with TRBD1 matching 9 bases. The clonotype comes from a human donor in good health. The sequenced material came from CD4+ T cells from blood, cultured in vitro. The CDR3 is CASNSPGTGWTKNIQYF. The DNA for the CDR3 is TGTGCCAGCAATTCACCCGGGACAGGGTGGACCAAAAACATTCAGTACTTC.